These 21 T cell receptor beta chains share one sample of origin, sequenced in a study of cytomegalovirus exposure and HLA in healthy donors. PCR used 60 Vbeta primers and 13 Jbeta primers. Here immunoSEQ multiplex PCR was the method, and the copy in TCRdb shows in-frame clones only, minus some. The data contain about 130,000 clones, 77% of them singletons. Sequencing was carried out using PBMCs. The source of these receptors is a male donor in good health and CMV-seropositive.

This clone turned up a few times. Written as DNA, the CDR3 is TGTGCCAGCAGTTTTTCCTCTAGCGGGAGTTGGTCCTACGAGCAGTACTTC. Translation: CASSFSSSGSWSYEQYF. J is TRBJ2-7 and V is TRBV28, with 10 nucleotides matching TRBD2. Germline CDR1 reads MDHEN; CDR2 reads SYDVKM. J lost 1 base, V lost 3 bases, and 9 bases had no gene match. The CDR3 consists of 17 residues.

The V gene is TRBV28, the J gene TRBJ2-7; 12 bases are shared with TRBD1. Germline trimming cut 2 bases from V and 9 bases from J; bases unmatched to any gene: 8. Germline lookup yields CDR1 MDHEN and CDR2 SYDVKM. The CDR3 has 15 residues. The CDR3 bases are TGTGCCAGCAGTTTACCCGGGACAGGGGGCGCTGGGCAGTACTTC. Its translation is CASSLPGTGGAGQYF.

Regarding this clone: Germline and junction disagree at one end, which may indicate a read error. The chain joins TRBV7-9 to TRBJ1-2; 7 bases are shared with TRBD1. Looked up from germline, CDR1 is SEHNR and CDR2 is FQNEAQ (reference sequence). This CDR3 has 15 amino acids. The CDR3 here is CSSSNPGGSKDGYTF. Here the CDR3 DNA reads TGTTCCAGCAGCAACCCAGGGGGAAGTAAGGATGGCTACACCTTC.

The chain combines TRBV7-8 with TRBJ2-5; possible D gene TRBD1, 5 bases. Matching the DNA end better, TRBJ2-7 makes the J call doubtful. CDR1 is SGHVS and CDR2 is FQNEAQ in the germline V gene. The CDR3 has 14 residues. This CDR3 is CASSSSLDSYEQYF. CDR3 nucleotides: TGTGCCAGCAGCTCCTCCCTCGACAGTTACGAGCAGTACTTC.

CDR3 sequence (DNA): TGTGCCAGCAGTTACTCCGGGACTGGCTCCTACGAGCAGTACTTC. Its protein is CASSYSGTGSYEQYF. The chain couples TRBV6-6 to TRBJ2-7, with D perhaps TRBD2 (6 bases). The V end was cut by 0 bases, the J end by 0 bases, with 9 bases between. This CDR3 is built from 15 residues. Looked up from germline, CDR1 is MNHNY and CDR2 is SVGAGI (reference sequence).

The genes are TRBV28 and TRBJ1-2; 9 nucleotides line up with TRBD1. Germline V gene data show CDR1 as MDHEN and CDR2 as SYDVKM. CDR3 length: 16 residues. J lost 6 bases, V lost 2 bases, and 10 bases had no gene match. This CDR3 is CASSLVGRQGVNGYTF. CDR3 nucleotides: TGTGCCAGCAGTTTAGTTGGGCGACAGGGGGTTAATGGCTACACCTTC.

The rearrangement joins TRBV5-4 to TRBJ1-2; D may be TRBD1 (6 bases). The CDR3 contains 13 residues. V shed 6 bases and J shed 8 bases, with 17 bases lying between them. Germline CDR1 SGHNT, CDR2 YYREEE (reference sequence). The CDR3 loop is CASTFRTDGGYTF. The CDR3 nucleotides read TGTGCCAGCACCTTCCGGACAGACGGAGGCTACACCTTC.

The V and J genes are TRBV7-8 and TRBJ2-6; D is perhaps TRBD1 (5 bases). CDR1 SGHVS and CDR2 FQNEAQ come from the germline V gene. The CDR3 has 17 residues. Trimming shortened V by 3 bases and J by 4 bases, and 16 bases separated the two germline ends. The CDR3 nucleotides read TGTGCCAGCAGCTTGGACAATTGGGGAACCGGGGCCAACGTCCTGACTTTC. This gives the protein CASSLDNWGTGANVLTF. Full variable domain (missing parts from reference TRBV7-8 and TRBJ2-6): GAGVSQSPRYKVAKRGQDVALRCDPISGHVSLFWYQQALGQGPEFLTYFQNEAQLDKSGLPSDRFFAERPEGSVSTLKIQRTQQEDSAVYLCASSLDNWGTGANVLTFGAGSRLTVL.

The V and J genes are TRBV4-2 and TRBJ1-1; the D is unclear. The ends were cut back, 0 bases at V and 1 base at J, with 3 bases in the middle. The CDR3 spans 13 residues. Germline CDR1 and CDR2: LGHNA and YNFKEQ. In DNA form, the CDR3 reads TGTGCCAGCAGCCAAGATCGGAACACTGAAGCTTTCTTT. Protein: CASSQDRNTEAFF.

The CDR3 nucleotides read TGTGCCAGCAGTTTGATTGCGTTACTAGCGGGAGGGGACTTGCACGAGCAGTACTTC. Translating it yields CASSLIALLAGGDLHEQYF. The V and J genes are TRBV28 and TRBJ2-7, with 13 bases fitting TRBD2. After removal of 3 bases from V and 5 bases from J, the junction contained 16 bases not matched to a gene. The germline V gene encodes CDR1 MDHEN and CDR2 SYDVKM. The CDR3 covers 19 residues.

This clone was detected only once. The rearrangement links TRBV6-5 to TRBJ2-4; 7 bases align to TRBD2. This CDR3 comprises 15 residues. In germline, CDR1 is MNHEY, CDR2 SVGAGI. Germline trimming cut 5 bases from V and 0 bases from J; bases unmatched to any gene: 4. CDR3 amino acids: CASSLSGIAKNIQYF. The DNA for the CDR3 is TGTGCCAGCAGTCTGAGCGGGATAGCCAAAAACATTCAGTACTTC.

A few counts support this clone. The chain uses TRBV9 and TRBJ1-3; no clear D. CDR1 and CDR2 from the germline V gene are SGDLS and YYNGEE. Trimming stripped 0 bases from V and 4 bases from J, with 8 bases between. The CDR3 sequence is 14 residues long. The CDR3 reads CASSVGASGNTIYF. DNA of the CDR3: TGTGCCAGCAGCGTAGGGGCTTCGGGAAACACCATATATTTT.

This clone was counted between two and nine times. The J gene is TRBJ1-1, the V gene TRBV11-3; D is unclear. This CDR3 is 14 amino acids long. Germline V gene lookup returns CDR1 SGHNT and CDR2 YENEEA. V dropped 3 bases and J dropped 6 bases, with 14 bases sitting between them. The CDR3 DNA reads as TGTGCCAGCAGCTTGGATAGCGTCAGCGCTGAAGCTTTCTTT. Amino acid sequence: CASSLDSVSAEAFF.

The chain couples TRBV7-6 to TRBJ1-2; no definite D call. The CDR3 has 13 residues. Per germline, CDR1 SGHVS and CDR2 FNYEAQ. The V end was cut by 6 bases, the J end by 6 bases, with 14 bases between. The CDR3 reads CASSSPVSDGYTF. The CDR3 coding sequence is TGTGCCAGCAGTTCGCCAGTATCCGATGGCTACACCTTC.

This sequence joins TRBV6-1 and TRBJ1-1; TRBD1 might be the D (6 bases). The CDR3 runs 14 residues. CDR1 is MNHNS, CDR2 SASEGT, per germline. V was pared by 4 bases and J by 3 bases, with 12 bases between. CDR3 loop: CASSVLGGDTEAFF. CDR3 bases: TGTGCCAGCAGTGTCCTAGGGGGTGACACTGAAGCTTTCTTT.

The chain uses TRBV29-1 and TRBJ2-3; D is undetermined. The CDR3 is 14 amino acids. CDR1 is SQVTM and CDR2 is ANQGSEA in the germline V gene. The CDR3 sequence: CTVVVAHSTDTQYF. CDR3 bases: TGCACCGTGGTTGTGGCCCATAGCACAGATACGCAGTATTTT.

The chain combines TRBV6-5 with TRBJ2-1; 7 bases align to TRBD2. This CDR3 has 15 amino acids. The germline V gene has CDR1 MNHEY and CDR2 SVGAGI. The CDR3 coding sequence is TGTGCAACCAGCAGAGGGAGGGATCGGTACAATGAGCAGTTCTTC. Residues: CATSRGRDRYNEQFF.

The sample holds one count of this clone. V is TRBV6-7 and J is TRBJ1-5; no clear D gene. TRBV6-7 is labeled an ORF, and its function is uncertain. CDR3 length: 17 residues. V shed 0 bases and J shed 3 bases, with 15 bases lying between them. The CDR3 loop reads CASSYSTRASINQPQHF. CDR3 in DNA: TGTGCCAGCAGTTACTCGACGAGGGCCAGTATCAATCAGCCCCAGCATTTT.

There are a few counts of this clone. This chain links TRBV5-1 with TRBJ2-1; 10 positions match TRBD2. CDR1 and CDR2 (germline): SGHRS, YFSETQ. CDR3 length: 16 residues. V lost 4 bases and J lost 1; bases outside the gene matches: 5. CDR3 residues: CASSRASGSSYNEQFF. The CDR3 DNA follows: TGCGCCAGCAGCAGAGCTAGCGGGAGTTCCTACAATGAGCAGTTCTTC. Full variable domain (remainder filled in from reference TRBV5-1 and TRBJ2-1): KAGVTQTPRYLIKTRGQQVTLSCSPISGHRSVSWYQQTPGQGLQFLFEYFSETQRNKGNFPGRFSGRQFSNSRSEMNVSTLELGDSALYLCASSRASGSSYNEQFFGPGTRLTVL.

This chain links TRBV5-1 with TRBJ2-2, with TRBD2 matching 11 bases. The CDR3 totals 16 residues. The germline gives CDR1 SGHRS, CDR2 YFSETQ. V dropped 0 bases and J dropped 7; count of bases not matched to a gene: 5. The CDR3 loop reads CASSLGLAGGLGELFF. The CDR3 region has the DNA TGCGCCAGCAGCTTGGGGCTAGCGGGAGGTCTCGGGGAGCTGTTTTTT.

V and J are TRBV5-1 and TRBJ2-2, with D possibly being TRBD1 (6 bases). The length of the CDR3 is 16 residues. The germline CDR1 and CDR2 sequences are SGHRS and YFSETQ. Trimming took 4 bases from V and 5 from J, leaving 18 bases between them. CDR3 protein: CASSIPYRDRTGELFF. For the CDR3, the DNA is TGCGCCAGCAGCATACCTTACAGGGACCGTACCGGGGAGCTGTTTTTT.